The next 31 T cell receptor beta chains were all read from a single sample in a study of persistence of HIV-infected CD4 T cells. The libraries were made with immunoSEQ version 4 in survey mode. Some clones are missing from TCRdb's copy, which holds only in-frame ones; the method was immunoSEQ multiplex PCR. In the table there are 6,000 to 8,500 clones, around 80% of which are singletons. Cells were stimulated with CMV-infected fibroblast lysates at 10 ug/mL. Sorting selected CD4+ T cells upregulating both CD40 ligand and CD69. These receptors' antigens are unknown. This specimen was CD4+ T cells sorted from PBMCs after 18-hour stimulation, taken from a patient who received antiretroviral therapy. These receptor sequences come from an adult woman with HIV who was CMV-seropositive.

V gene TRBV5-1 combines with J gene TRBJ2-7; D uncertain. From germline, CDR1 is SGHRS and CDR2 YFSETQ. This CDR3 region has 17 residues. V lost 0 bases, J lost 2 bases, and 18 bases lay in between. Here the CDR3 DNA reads TGCGCCAGCAGCTTGGGAACTCTTGGGGTCACTGCCTACGAGCAGTACTTC. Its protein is CASSLGTLGVTAYEQYF.

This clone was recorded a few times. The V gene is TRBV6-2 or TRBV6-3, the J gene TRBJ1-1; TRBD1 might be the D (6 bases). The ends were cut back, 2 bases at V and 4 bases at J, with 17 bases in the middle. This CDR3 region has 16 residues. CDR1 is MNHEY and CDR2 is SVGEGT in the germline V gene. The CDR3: CASSYTTNTGSTEAFF. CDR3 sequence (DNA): TGTGCCAGCAGTTACACAACCAATACAGGGAGCACTGAAGCTTTCTTT.

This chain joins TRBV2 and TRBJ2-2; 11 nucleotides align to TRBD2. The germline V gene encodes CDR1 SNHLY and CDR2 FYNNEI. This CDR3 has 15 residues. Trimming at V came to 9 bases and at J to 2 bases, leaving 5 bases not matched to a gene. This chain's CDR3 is CARRLAGRNTGELFF. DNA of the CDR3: TGTGCCAGGAGACTAGCGGGGAGAAACACCGGGGAGCTGTTTTTT.

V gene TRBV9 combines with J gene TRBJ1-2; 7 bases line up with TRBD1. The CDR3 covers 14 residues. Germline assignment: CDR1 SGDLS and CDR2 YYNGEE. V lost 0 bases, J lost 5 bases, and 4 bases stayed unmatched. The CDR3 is CASSVGNRGYGYTF. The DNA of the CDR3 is TGTGCCAGCAGCGTAGGTAACAGGGGATATGGCTACACCTTC.

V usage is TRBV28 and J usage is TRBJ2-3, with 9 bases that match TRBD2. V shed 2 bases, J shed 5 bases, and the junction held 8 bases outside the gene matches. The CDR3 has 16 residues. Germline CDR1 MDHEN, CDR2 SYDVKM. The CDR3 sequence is CASSLGSGSGEDTQYF. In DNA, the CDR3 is TGTGCCAGCAGTTTAGGTAGCGGGAGCGGAGAAGATACGCAGTATTTT.

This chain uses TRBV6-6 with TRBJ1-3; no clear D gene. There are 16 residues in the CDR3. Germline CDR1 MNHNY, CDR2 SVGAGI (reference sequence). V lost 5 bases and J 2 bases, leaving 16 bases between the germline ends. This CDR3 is CASSPWTPQTGNTIYF. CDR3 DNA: TGTGCCAGCAGTCCTTGGACCCCACAAACTGGAAACACCATATATTTT.

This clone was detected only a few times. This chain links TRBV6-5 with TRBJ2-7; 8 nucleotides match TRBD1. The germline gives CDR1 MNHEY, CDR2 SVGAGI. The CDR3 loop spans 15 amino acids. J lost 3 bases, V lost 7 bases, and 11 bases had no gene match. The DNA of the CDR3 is TGTGCCAGCAAGGAAATGGAGGGACAGGTCTACGAGCAGTACTTC. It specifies CASKEMEGQVYEQYF.

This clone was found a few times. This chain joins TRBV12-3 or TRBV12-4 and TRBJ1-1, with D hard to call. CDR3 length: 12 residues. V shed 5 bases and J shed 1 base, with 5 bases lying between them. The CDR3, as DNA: TGTGCCAGCAGTGGGGAGAACACTGAAGCTTTCTTT. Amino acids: CASSGENTEAFF.

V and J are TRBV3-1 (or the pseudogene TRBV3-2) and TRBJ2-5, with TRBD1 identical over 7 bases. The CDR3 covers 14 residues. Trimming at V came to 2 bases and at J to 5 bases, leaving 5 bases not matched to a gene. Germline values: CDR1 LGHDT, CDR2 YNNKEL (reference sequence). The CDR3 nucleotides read TGTGCCAGCAGCCAAATGACAGGGCACGAGACCCAGTACTTC. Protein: CASSQMTGHETQYF.

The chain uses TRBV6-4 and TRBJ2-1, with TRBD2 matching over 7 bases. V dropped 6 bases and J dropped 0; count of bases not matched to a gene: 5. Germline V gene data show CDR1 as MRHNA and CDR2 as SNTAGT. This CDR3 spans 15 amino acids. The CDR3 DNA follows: TGTGCCAGCAGGAGCGGGACCACCTCCTACAATGAGCAGTTCTTC. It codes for CASRSGTTSYNEQFF.

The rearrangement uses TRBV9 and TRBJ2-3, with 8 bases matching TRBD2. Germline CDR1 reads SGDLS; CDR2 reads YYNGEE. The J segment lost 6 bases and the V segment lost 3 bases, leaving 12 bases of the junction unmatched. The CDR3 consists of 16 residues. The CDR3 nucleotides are TGTGCCAGCAGCGCAGCGGGGGCCTCCCCCTCGGATACGCAGTATTTT. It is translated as CASSAAGASPSDTQYF.

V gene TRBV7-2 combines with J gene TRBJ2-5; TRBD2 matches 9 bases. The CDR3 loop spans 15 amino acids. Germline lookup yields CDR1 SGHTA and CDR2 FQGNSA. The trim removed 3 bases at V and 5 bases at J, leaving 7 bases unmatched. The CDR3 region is CASSFLRGGVETQYF. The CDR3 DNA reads TGTGCCAGCAGCTTTCTGCGGGGGGGCGTGGAGACCCAGTACTTC.

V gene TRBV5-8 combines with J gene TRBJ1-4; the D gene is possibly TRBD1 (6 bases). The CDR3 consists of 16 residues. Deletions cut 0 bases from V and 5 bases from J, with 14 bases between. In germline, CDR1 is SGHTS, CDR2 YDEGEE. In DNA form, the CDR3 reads TGTGCCAGCAGCTTGGGGTCCGGACAGATAAATGAAAAACTGTTTTTT. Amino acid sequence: CASSLGSGQINEKLFF.

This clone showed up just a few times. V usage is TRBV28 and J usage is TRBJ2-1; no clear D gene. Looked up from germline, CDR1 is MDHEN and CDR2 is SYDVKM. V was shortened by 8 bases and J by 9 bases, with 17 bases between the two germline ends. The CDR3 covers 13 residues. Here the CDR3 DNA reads TGTGCCAGCCTACCCTCCAGCGTGAGTGAGCAGTTCTTC. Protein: CASLPSSVSEQFF.

CDR3 DNA sequence: TGTGCCAGCAGCTTAGCCCACCCCGGACTAGCGGGAGGGGTGGGCACCGGGGAGCTGTTTTTT. Protein product: CASSLAHPGLAGGVGTGELFF. The chain has TRBV7-6 and TRBJ2-2; 15 bases fit TRBD2. Trimming cost V 0 bases and J 4 bases; bases outside gene matches: 12. The length of the CDR3 is 21 residues. CDR1 SGHVS and CDR2 FNYEAQ come from the germline V gene.

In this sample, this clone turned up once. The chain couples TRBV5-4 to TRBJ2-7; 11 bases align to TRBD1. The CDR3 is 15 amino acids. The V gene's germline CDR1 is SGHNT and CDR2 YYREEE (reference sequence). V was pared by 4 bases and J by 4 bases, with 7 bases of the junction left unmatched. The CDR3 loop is CASSLGGTGGYEQYF. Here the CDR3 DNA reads TGTGCCAGCAGCCTTGGTGGGACAGGGGGATACGAGCAGTACTTC.

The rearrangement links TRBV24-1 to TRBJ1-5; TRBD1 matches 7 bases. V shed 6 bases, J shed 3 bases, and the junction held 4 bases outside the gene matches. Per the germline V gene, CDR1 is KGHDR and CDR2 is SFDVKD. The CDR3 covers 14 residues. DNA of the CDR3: TGTGCCACCAGTCGGGACAGTTCCAATCAGCCCCAGCATTTT. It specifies CATSRDSSNQPQHF.

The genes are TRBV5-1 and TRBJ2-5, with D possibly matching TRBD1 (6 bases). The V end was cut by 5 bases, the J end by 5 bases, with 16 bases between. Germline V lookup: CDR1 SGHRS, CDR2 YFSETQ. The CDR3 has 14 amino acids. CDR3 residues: CASSISGAGETQYF. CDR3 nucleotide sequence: TGCGCCAGCAGTATCTCAGGGGCGGGTGAGACCCAGTACTTC.

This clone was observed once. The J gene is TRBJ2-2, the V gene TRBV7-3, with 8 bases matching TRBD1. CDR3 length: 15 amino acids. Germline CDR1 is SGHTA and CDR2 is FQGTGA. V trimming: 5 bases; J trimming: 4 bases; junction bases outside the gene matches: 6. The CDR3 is CASSLGTGITGELFF. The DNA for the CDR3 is TGTGCCAGCAGCCTAGGGACAGGAATCACCGGGGAGCTGTTTTTT.

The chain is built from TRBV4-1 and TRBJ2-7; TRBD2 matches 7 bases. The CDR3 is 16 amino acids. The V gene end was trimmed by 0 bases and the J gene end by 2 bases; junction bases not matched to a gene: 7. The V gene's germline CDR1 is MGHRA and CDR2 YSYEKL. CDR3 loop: CASSQEELAPTYEQYF. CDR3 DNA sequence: TGCGCCAGCAGCCAAGAAGAACTAGCGCCTACCTACGAGCAGTACTTC.

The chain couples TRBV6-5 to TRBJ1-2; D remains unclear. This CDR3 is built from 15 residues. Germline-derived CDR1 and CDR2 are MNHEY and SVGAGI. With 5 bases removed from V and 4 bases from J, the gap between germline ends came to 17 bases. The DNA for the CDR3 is TGTGCCAGCAGTAAATCGGTGTCAGGATCCTATGGCTACACCTTC. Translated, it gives CASSKSVSGSYGYTF.

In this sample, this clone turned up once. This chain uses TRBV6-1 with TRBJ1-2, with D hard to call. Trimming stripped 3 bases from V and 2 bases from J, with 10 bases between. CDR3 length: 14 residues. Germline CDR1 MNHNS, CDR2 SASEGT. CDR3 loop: CASSDEGTNYGYTF. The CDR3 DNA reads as TGTGCCAGCAGTGACGAGGGAACCAACTATGGCTACACCTTC.

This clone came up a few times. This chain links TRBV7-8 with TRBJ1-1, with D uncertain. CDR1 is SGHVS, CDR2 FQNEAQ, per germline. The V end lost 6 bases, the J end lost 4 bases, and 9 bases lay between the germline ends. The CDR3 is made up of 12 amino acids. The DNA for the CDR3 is TGTGCCAGCAGTAGGGTGGGCACTGAAGCTTTCTTT. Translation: CASSRVGTEAFF.

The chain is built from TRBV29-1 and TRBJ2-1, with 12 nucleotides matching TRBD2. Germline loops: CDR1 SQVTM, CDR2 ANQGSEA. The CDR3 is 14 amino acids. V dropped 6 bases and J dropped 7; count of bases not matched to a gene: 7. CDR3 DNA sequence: TGCAGCGTGACTAGCGGGAGTTTGCGTAATGAGCAGTTCTTC. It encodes CSVTSGSLRNEQFF.

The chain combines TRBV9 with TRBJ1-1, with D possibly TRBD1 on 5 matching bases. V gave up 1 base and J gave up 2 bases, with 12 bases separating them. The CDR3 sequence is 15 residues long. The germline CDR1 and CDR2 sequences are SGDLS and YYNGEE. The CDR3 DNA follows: TGTGCCAGCAGCGTATATCCGGACATCAACACTGAAGCTTTCTTT. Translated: CASSVYPDINTEAFF.

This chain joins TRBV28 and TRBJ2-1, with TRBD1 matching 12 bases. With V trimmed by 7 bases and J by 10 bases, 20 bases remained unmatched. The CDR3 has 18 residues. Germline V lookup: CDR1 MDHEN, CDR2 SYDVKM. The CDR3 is CASTTLRRDRGRLREQFF. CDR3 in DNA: TGTGCCAGCACCACCCTCAGGAGGGACAGGGGGCGCCTGCGGGAGCAGTTCTTC.

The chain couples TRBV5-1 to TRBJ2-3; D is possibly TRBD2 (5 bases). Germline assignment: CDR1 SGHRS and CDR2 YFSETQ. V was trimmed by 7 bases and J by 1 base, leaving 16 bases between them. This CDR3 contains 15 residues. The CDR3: CASAPGGGRTDTQYF. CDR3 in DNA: TGCGCCAGCGCCCCGGGCGGCGGGCGCACAGATACGCAGTATTTT.

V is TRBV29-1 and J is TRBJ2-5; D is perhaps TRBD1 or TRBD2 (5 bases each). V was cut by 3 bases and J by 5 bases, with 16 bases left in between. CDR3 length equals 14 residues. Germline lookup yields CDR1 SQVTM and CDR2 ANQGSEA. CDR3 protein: CSVERTAGTETQYF. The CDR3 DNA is TGCAGCGTTGAGAGAACCGCAGGGACGGAGACCCAGTACTTC.

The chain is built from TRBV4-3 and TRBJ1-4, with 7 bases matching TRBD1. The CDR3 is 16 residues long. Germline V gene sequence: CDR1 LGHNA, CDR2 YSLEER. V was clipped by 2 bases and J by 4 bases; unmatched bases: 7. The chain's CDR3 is CASSQSLRGGNEKLFF. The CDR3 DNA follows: TGCGCCAGCAGCCAAAGCCTCAGGGGGGGTAATGAAAAACTGTTTTTT.

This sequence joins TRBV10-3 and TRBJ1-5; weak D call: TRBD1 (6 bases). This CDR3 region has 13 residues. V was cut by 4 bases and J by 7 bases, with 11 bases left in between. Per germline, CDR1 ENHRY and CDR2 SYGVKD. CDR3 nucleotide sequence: TGTGCCATCAGTGTAGGGGGGGGGCAGCCCCAGCATTTT. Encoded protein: CAISVGGGQPQHF.

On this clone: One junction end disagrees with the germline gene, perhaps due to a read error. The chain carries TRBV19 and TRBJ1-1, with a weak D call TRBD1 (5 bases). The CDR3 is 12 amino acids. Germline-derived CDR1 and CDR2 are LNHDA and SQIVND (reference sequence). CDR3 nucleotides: TGTGCCAGTAGTACCTCCGGGACGGTCCCATTTTTT. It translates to CASSTSGTVPFF.